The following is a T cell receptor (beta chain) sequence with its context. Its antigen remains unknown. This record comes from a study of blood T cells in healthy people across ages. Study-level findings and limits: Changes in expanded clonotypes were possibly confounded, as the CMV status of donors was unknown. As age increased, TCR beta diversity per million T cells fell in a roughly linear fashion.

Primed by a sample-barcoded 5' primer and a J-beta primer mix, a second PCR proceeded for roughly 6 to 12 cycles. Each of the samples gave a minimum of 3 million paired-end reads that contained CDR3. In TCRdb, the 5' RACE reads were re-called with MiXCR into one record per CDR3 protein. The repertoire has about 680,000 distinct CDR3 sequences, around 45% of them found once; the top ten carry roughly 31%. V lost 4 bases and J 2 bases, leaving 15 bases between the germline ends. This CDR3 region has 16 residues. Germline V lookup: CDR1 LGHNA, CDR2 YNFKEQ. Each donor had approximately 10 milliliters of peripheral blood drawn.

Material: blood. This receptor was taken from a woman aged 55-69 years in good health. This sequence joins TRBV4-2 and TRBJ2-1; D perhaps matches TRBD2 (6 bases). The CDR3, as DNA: TGTGCCAGCAGCCCATCTCCTAGCGCGACCTACAATGAGCAGTTCTTC. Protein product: CASSPSPSATYNEQFF.